This entry lists 18 T cell receptor beta chains sequenced from one sample in a study of T cell responses to AZD1222 COVID-19 vaccine. The repertoire was sequenced with immunoSEQ multiplex PCR; TCRdb's copy has only in-frame clones and lacks some. The sample has roughly 160,000 clones, around 90% seen once. The sample was peripheral blood, taken on day 0 of MenACWY control vaccination. The receptors come from an adult in good health.

V and J are TRBV30 and TRBJ2-7, with 7 bases aligning to TRBD2. TRBJ2-1 matches the DNA end more closely, so the J call is doubtful. The V gene's germline CDR1 is GTSNPN and CDR2 SVGIG (reference sequence). The CDR3 is made up of 14 amino acids. CDR3 bases: TGTGCCTGGAGTACCCTGACTAGCCACAATGAGCAGTTCTTC. Amino acids: CAWSTLTSHNEQFF.

The chain carries TRBV19 and TRBJ1-5; 7 bases line up with TRBD1. This CDR3 contains 14 residues. Per germline, CDR1 LNHDA and CDR2 SQIVND (reference sequence). Trimming took 5 bases from V and 6 from J; bases not matched to a gene: 7. The CDR3, as DNA: TGTGCCAGTAGTCCCTTACAGGGGATTCAGCCCCAGCATTTT. This encodes CASSPLQGIQPQHF.

V and J are TRBV6-1 and TRBJ2-7; 15 positions match TRBD2. This CDR3 region has 16 residues. With V trimmed by 4 bases and J by 1 base, 2 bases remained unmatched. CDR1 is MNHNS, CDR2 SASEGT, per germline. CDR3 region: CASSVGLAGGSYEQYF. CDR3 nucleotides: TGTGCCAGCAGTGTGGGACTAGCGGGAGGTTCCTACGAGCAGTACTTC.

This clone was seen more than once but under ten times. The chain employs TRBV15 and TRBJ1-1; D remains unclear. This CDR3 has 12 residues. V gave up 4 bases and J gave up 5 bases, with 8 bases separating them. CDR1 and CDR2 (germline): LNHNV, YYDKDF (reference sequence). CDR3 sequence reads: CATSTDRTEAFF. Here the CDR3 DNA reads TGTGCCACCAGCACGGATCGGACTGAAGCTTTCTTT.

This chain links TRBV5-8 with TRBJ2-2; 8 positions agree with TRBD1. There are 16 residues in the CDR3. Germline V gene lookup returns CDR1 SGHTS and CDR2 YDEGEE. J was trimmed by 1 base and V by 4 bases; bases with no gene match: 6. The chain's CDR3 is CASSLPGQENTGELFF. The CDR3 DNA is TGTGCCAGCAGCCTACCGGGACAGGAGAACACCGGGGAGCTGTTTTTT.

The chain employs TRBV11-2 and TRBJ2-7; D possibly uses TRBD1 or TRBD2 (5 bases each). Germline values: CDR1 SGHAT, CDR2 FQNNGV. Trimming removed 1 base from V and 6 bases from J, with 13 bases in between. The CDR3 runs 14 residues. The CDR3 spells CASSLGGPASEQYF. CDR3 nucleotide sequence: TGTGCCAGCAGCTTAGGGGGACCTGCCTCCGAGCAGTACTTC. The complete variable domain, with remaining parts taken from reference TRBV11-2 and TRBJ2-7, reads EAGVAQSPRYKIIEKRQSVAFWCNPISGHATLYWYQQILGQGPKLLIQFQNNGVVDDSQLPKDRFSAERLKGVDSTLKIQPAKLEDSAVYLCASSLGGPASEQYFGPGTRLTVT.

The rearrangement uses TRBV14 and TRBJ1-4, with 8 bases matching TRBD1. In germline, CDR1 is SGHDN, CDR2 FVKESK. The CDR3 contains 15 residues. The V segment lost 0 bases and the J segment 5 bases; nucleotides outside the gene matches: 2. The CDR3 DNA reads TGTGCCAGCAGCCAAGAGGGACAGGTGAATGAAAAACTGTTTTTT. Amino acid sequence: CASSQEGQVNEKLFF.

This clone showed up just once. V gene TRBV3-1 (or the pseudogene TRBV3-2) combines with J gene TRBJ2-6; no clear D. Germline CDR1 is LGHDT and CDR2 is YNNKEL (reference sequence). CDR3 size: 19 residues. Trimming cost V 1 base and J 0 bases, with 16 bases left between them. Here the CDR3 reads CASSQVRRAPFSGANVLTF. CDR3 sequence (DNA): TGTGCCAGCAGCCAAGTGCGAAGGGCCCCATTCTCTGGGGCCAACGTCCTGACTTTC.

J is TRBJ2-1 and V is TRBV10-2; 7 positions agree with TRBD2. V was clipped by 2 bases and J by 2 bases; unmatched bases: 3. The CDR3 runs 15 residues. Germline V gives CDR1 WSHSY, CDR2 SAAADI. CDR3 in amino acids: CASSEVAGAYNEQFF. The CDR3, as DNA: TGCGCCAGCAGTGAGGTAGCGGGCGCCTACAATGAGCAGTTCTTC.

This clone has a handful of counts. The chain has TRBV4-1 and TRBJ1-3, with 8 nucleotides matching TRBD1. Looked up from germline, CDR1 is MGHRA and CDR2 is YSYEKL. Trimming at V came to 1 base and at J to 4 bases, leaving 6 bases not matched to a gene. The CDR3 has 16 amino acids. The CDR3 DNA sequence: TGCGCCAGCAGCCAAGGACTAGGGACAGGAGGAAACACCATATATTTT. Its protein is CASSQGLGTGGNTIYF.

Concerning this clone itself: Other DNA sequences in the same sample also yield this CDR3. CDR3 nucleotides: TGTGCCAGCAGCTTGGGGGGCCGGAACACTGAAGCTTTCTTT. Encoded protein: CASSLGGRNTEAFF. The chain is built from TRBV7-2 and TRBJ1-1, with D perhaps matching TRBD1 (6 bases). Trimming pared 3 bases from V and 1 base from J, leaving 9 bases between. The V gene's germline CDR1 is SGHTA and CDR2 FQGNSA. CDR3 length equals 14 residues. The complete variable domain, with remaining parts taken from reference TRBV7-2 and TRBJ1-1, reads GAGVSQSPSNKVTEKGKDVELRCDPISGHTALYWYRQSLGQGLEFLIYFQGNSAPDKSGLPSDRFSAERTGGSVSTLTIQRTQQEDSAVYLCASSLGGRNTEAFFGQGTRLTVV.

In nucleotides, the CDR3 is TGTGCCTGGAGTGTTGCCAGGGGAAGTCTCCACGAGCAGTACTTC. It codes for CAWSVARGSLHEQYF. The genes are TRBV30 and TRBJ2-7; maybe TRBD1 (6 bases). Germline V gives CDR1 GTSNPN, CDR2 SVGIG (reference sequence). Trimming removed 0 bases from V and 5 bases from J, with 17 bases in between. The CDR3 is 15 residues long.

This clone is a singleton in its sample. The chain combines TRBV19 with TRBJ1-5, with D possibly being TRBD1 (5 bases). V was clipped by 5 bases and J by 5 bases, with 13 bases between them. This CDR3 has 14 residues. CDR1 and CDR2 from the germline V gene are LNHDA and SQIVND (reference sequence). The DNA for the CDR3 is TGTGCCAGTAGTTTAACGGGGGGGTATCAGCCCCAGCATTTT. It is translated as CASSLTGGYQPQHF.

This sequence joins TRBV14 and TRBJ2-3, with D perhaps TRBD1 (5 bases). Germline loops: CDR1 SGHDN, CDR2 FVKESK. V lost 0 bases to trimming and J lost 3 bases, with 10 bases between them. The CDR3 runs 15 residues. CDR3 loop: CASSQDRVRTDTQYF. DNA of the CDR3: TGTGCCAGCAGCCAAGACAGGGTCAGGACAGATACGCAGTATTTT.

This sequence joins TRBV7-9 and TRBJ1-2, with 9 nucleotides matching TRBD1. This CDR3 region has 14 residues. J lost 4 bases, V lost 4 bases, and 4 bases had no gene match. CDR1 and CDR2 from the germline V gene are SEHNR and FQNEAQ (reference sequence). CDR3 in amino acids: CASSSGQGSYGYTF. The CDR3 DNA is TGTGCCAGCAGCTCGGGACAGGGTTCCTATGGCTACACCTTC. Full variable domain (missing parts from reference TRBV7-9 and TRBJ1-2): DTGVSQNPRHKITKRGQNVTFRCDPISEHNRLYWYRQTLGQGPEFLTYFQNEAQLEKSRLLSDRFSAERPKGSFSTLEIQRTEQGDSAMYLCASSSGQGSYGYTFGSGTRLTVV.

The chain is built from TRBV5-1 and TRBJ2-7; the match to TRBD1 covers 10 bases. This CDR3 has 15 amino acids. From germline, CDR1 is SGHRS and CDR2 YFSETQ. Losses at the gene ends were 6 bases for V and 5 bases for J; bases not matched to a gene: 11. This chain's CDR3 is CASTFQTGGSHEQYF. DNA for the CDR3: TGCGCCAGCACCTTTCAGACAGGGGGCTCTCACGAGCAGTACTTC.

V is TRBV28 and J is TRBJ1-1; 7 positions agree with TRBD1. V was pared by 3 bases and J by 3 bases, with 7 bases of the junction left unmatched. The CDR3 has 15 residues. Looked up from germline, CDR1 is MDHEN and CDR2 is SYDVKM. The CDR3 loop reads CASSLIRGGDTEAFF. The CDR3 DNA follows: TGTGCCAGCAGTTTGATCAGGGGGGGGGACACTGAAGCTTTCTTT. The variable domain in full, with the rest retrieved from reference TRBV28 and TRBJ1-1, is DVKVTQSSRYLVKRTGEKVFLECVQDMDHENMFWYRQDPGLGLRLIYFSYDVKMKEKGDIPEGYSVSREKKERFSLILESASTNQTSMYLCASSLIRGGDTEAFFGQGTRLTVV.

This chain connects TRBV18 to TRBJ1-5; D not certain. Germline lookup yields CDR1 KGHSH and CDR2 LQKENI. The CDR3 has 14 residues. Trimming removed 5 bases from V and 11 bases from J, with 19 bases in between. The CDR3 bases are TGTGCCAGCTCATCCCTAGGTCCCGAAAGTTCCCAGCATTTT. Residues: CASSSLGPESSQHF.